This T cell receptor beta chain appears in the sequencing data of a study of blood T cell repertoires in COVID-19. Study as a whole: The study drew acute and convalescent COVID-19 samples from the United States, Italy and Spain. PBMCs, B-cell-depleted T cells, or T cells were the source of the cDNA or gDNA that made up the material.

Assay used: immunoSEQ multiplex PCR; TCRdb lists only in-frame clones, some missing. The sample includes more than 110,000 clones, roughly 78% seen only once; the top ten take approximately 3.5%. The sequence was obtained from a man in his sixties with acute or convalescent COVID-19. Sequenced: peripheral blood.

The CDR3 DNA reads as TGTGCCAGCAGCCAAGAAGTCCAGCAGGGCTATGGCTACACCTTC. It translates to CASSQEVQQGYGYTF. The V and J genes are TRBV4-2 and TRBJ1-2; perhaps TRBD1 as D (5 bases). Trimming stripped 0 bases from V and 4 bases from J, with 12 bases between. The length of the CDR3 is 15 residues. Germline CDR1 LGHNA, CDR2 YNFKEQ.